The 18 T cell receptor beta chains presented below share a single source sample, sequenced in a study of immune evolution from preneoplasia to lung adenocarcinoma. Profiled with immunoSEQ multiplex PCR; TCRdb holds only in-frame clones, not every one. This table holds approximately 12,000 clones, over 65% found once. Sequencing input: FFPE tissue from an adenomatous hyperplasia lung lesion. Specified subset: atypical adenomatous hyperplasia (AAH), lung preneoplasia. The receptor source for this set is a person between 45 and 75 years old with lung adenocarcinoma.

This clone was counted a single time. J is TRBJ1-2 and V is TRBV15; D gene ambiguous. This CDR3 spans 12 amino acids. Trimming removed 4 bases from V and 8 bases from J, with 11 bases in between. In germline, CDR1 is LNHNV, CDR2 YYDKDF (reference sequence). DNA for the CDR3: TGTGCCACCAGCACCGCGGAGGGAGGCTACACCTTC. Its protein product is CATSTAEGGYTF. Combining the CDR3 with reference TRBV15 and TRBJ1-2 gives the whole variable domain DAMVIQNPRYQVTQFGKPVTLSCSQTLNHNVMYWYQQKSSQAPKLLFHYYDKDFNNEADTPDNFQSRRPNTSFCFLDIRSPGLGDTAMYLCATSTAEGGYTFGSGTRLTVV.

The V and J genes are TRBV28 and TRBJ1-4; 7 nucleotides match TRBD1. V trimming: 4 bases; J trimming: 8 bases; junction bases outside the gene matches: 7. CDR3 length equals 14 residues. CDR1 MDHEN and CDR2 SYDVKM come from the germline V gene. The CDR3 loop reads CASSYRQGNEKLFF. CDR3 DNA: TGTGCCAGCAGTTACCGACAGGGTAACGAAAAACTGTTTTTT.

This chain connects TRBV18 to TRBJ1-2; 10 bases agree with TRBD1. The V gene's germline CDR1 is KGHSH and CDR2 LQKENI. With 0 bases clipped from V and 2 bases from J, the junction kept 0 bases outside the gene matches. CDR3 length: 15 residues. As DNA, the CDR3 is TGTGCCAGCTCACCACCGGGACAGGGGAACTATGGCTACACCTTC. It is translated as CASSPPGQGNYGYTF.

This chain uses TRBV28 with TRBJ2-7, with unresolved D. The CDR3 extends over 17 amino acids. Per the germline V gene, CDR1 is MDHEN and CDR2 is SYDVKM. The ends were cut back, 2 bases at V and 4 bases at J, with 21 bases in the middle. The CDR3 spells CASSLARTRQFRYEQYF. CDR3 nucleotides: TGTGCCAGCAGTTTAGCCCGAACGCGCCAATTTAGATACGAGCAGTACTTC.

The genes are TRBV6-1 and TRBJ1-4; D is perhaps TRBD1 (5 bases). The germline V gene has CDR1 MNHNS and CDR2 SASEGT. This CDR3 comprises 14 residues. Trimming took off 8 bases at V and 4 bases at J, with 14 bases between the two ends. DNA for the CDR3: TGTGCCAGCGGGGCTCGACTCAGTAATGAAAAACTGTTTTTT. This codes for CASGARLSNEKLFF.

The CDR3: CASSMTGGTNEKLFF. The CDR3, as DNA: TGTGCCAGTAGTATGACAGGGGGAACTAATGAAAAACTGTTTTTT. This chain connects TRBV19 to TRBJ1-4, with TRBD1 matching over 9 bases. J lost 1 base, V lost 3 bases, and 0 bases had no gene match. Per germline, CDR1 LNHDA and CDR2 SQIVND (reference sequence). The CDR3 covers 15 residues.

The rearrangement links TRBV14 to TRBJ1-6; D is unresolved. Germline V gives CDR1 SGHDN, CDR2 FVKESK. V lost 1 base, J lost 8 bases, and 6 bases lay in between. The CDR3 has 13 amino acids. This CDR3 reads CASSQAAYSPLHF. The CDR3 nucleotides are TGTGCCAGCAGCCAAGCCGCGTATTCACCCCTCCACTTT.

This clone was counted a few times. The chain joins TRBV13 to TRBJ1-5; TRBD1 is a possible D gene (5 bases). The V gene lost 0 bases and the J gene lost 9 bases, with 9 bases spanning the gap. The CDR3 sequence is 13 residues long. Germline CDR1 PRHDT, CDR2 FYEKMQ (reference sequence). The CDR3 loop reads CASSLGAGRPQHF. Here the CDR3 DNA reads TGTGCCAGCAGCTTAGGTGCAGGGCGGCCCCAGCATTTT.

The chain recombines TRBV5-1 with TRBJ2-5; 7 bases are shared with TRBD2. J gave up 5 bases and V 1 base, and 11 bases lay outside the gene matches. The CDR3 is 16 residues long. Germline CDR1 SGHRS, CDR2 YFSETQ. The CDR3 DNA reads as TGCGCCAGCAGCTTGTTAGGGACGGCGGGAGTTGAGACCCAGTACTTC. Its translation is CASSLLGTAGVETQYF.

The gene calls are TRBV7-2 and TRBJ1-3; the D is unclear. The germline CDR1 and CDR2 sequences are SGHTA and FQGNSA. The CDR3 spans 13 residues. V was shortened by 6 bases and J by 0 bases, with 6 bases between the two germline ends. The CDR3 region is CASSFLSGNTIYF. As DNA, the CDR3 is TGTGCCAGCAGTTTCCTCTCTGGAAACACCATATATTTT.

The genes are TRBV7-6 and TRBJ1-1; perhaps TRBD1 as D (6 bases). Germline-derived CDR1 and CDR2 are SGHVS and FNYEAQ. The CDR3 totals 14 residues. Trimming took 3 bases from V and 1 from J, leaving 9 bases between them. Written as DNA, the CDR3 is TGTGCCAGCAGCTTGGGGACACCGAACACTGAAGCTTTCTTT. It translates to CASSLGTPNTEAFF.

This chain connects TRBV5-1 to TRBJ2-6; D is perhaps TRBD1 (6 bases). Trimming took off 4 bases at V and 2 bases at J, with 16 bases between the two ends. Germline V gene data show CDR1 as SGHRS and CDR2 as YFSETQ. The length of the CDR3 is 17 residues. CDR3: CASSPPMGATGANVLTF. The CDR3 nucleotides read TGCGCCAGCAGCCCCCCTATGGGGGCGACTGGGGCCAACGTCCTGACTTTC.

This clone was picked up a small number of times. The chain is built from TRBV11-3 and TRBJ1-2, with D perhaps TRBD1 (5 bases). Trimming stripped 5 bases from V and 8 bases from J, with 15 bases between. The CDR3 runs to 13 residues. Germline V gene data show CDR1 as SGHNT and CDR2 as YENEEA. This CDR3 reads CASSPWLGQGYTF. In nucleotides, the CDR3 is TGTGCCAGCAGCCCCTGGTTGGGGCAAGGCTACACCTTC.

The chain links TRBV30 to TRBJ1-3; D not certain. The CDR3 totals 14 residues. The V gene lost 2 bases and the J gene lost 0 bases, with 8 bases spanning the gap. Germline CDR1 and CDR2: GTSNPN and SVGIG (reference sequence). CDR3 nucleotides: TGTGCCTGGAGTATCAGTGACTCTGGAAACACCATATATTTT. Translating gives CAWSISDSGNTIYF.

This clone was recorded only once. The rearrangement links TRBV6-6 to TRBJ2-7; D unclear. There are 15 residues in the CDR3. V was pared by 0 bases and J by 0 bases, with 9 bases between. Germline V CDR1 and CDR2: MNHNY, SVGAGI (reference sequence). CDR3 nucleotides: TGTGCCAGCAGTTACTCGAATCCTGCCTCCTACGAGCAGTACTTC. It codes for CASSYSNPASYEQYF.

The rearrangement joins TRBV5-1 to TRBJ2-7, with unresolved D. V lost 0 bases, J lost 6 bases, and 10 bases lay in between. Germline lookup yields CDR1 SGHRS and CDR2 YFSETQ. This CDR3 comprises 13 residues. DNA of the CDR3: TGCGCCAGCAGCTTGGAGTTGTCAACCGAGCAGTACTTC. Protein sequence: CASSLELSTEQYF.

The chain uses TRBV5-4 and TRBJ1-2; 9 nucleotides align to TRBD1. The V gene end was trimmed by 3 bases and the J gene end by 7 bases; junction bases not matched to a gene: 10. The CDR3 is 15 amino acids. Germline V gives CDR1 SGHNT, CDR2 YYREEE (reference sequence). The CDR3 DNA is TGTGCCAGCAGCTCCAAAAACAGGGGGCGCGTTGGCTACACCTTC. The encoded protein is CASSSKNRGRVGYTF.

The V and J genes are TRBV5-1 and TRBJ2-5, with D perhaps matching TRBD2 (6 bases). Trimming left V 0 bases short and J 4 bases short, with 10 bases between. In germline, CDR1 is SGHRS, CDR2 YFSETQ. The CDR3 is 14 residues long. CDR3 nucleotide sequence: TGCGCCAGCAGCTTGGCGGGAGATGGAGAGACCCAGTACTTC. Protein product: CASSLAGDGETQYF.